The clone carrying this T cell receptor (beta chain) was recorded many times. Antigen: not known. TCRdb itself ran the 5' RACE reads through MiXCR, one entry per CDR3 protein. The sample holds around 49,000 distinct CDR3 sequences; about 4.2% are singletons and the top ten take around 5.5%. This specimen comes from a study of early T cells in non-severe SARS-CoV-2 infection. Overall study findings and caveats: Missing private and CD4 specificities, VDJdb matching favored anti-spike CD8 responses.

The CDR3 is made up of 18 amino acids. The germline V gene has CDR1 KGHSH and CDR2 LQKENI. V was cut by 3 bases and J by 0 bases, with 20 bases left in between. The rearrangement uses TRBV18 and TRBJ1-2; a weak D match, TRBD1 (6 bases). The specimen was whole blood. This TCR was recovered from an adult who was a healthcare worker with PCR-confirmed SARS-CoV-2 infection or an uninfected control (not recorded which). CDR3 DNA: TGTGCCAGCTCACCTTTCCAGAACAGGGAGCACTCTAACTATGGCTACACCTTC. Its protein product is CASSPFQNREHSNYGYTF.